This passage covers 3 T cell receptor beta chains from one sample sequenced in a study of cytomegalovirus exposure and HLA in healthy donors. PCR involved 60 Vbeta and 13 Jbeta primers. Data came from immunoSEQ multiplex PCR; TCRdb stores just in-frame clones and leaves some out. This sample's table has under 70,000 clones. The sequenced sample consisted of PBMCs. Receptors originate from a female donor in good health and CMV-seropositive.

The chain carries TRBV30 and TRBJ2-6, with 9 bases fitting TRBD1. The CDR3 is 16 amino acids. Germline CDR1 and CDR2: GTSNPN and SVGIG (reference sequence). J lost 4 bases, V lost 2 bases, and 6 bases had no gene match. The CDR3 nucleotides read TGTGCCTGGAGTAGGGACAGGGTGGCGGGGGCCAACGTCCTGACTTTC. The encoded protein is CAWSRDRVAGANVLTF.

The CDR3 sequence is CASSAQGQNEQYF. The CDR3 DNA sequence: TGTGCCAGCAGTGCCCAGGGACAGAACGAGCAGTACTTC. The chain joins TRBV6-1 to TRBJ2-7; the match to TRBD1 covers 7 bases. From germline, CDR1 is MNHNS and CDR2 SASEGT. The CDR3 covers 13 residues. Losses at the gene ends were 4 bases for V and 5 bases for J; bases not matched to a gene: 5.

The CDR3 sequence is CSVLGQGADGYTF. The CDR3 DNA reads TGCAGCGTCCTGGGACAGGGGGCAGATGGCTACACCTTC. The V gene is TRBV29-1, the J gene TRBJ1-2; TRBD1 agrees at 12 bases. The CDR3 consists of 13 residues. The germline CDR1 and CDR2 sequences are SQVTM and ANQGSEA. V lost 6 bases to trimming and J lost 6 bases; unmatched junction nucleotides: 5. Supplemented by reference TRBV29-1 and TRBJ1-2, the full variable domain reads SAVISQKPSRDICQRGTSLTIQCQVDSQVTMMFWYRQQPGQSLTLIATANQGSEATYESGFVIDKFPISRPNLTFSTLTVSNMSPEDSSIYLCSVLGQGADGYTFGSGTRLTVV.